This T cell receptor (beta chain) was identified during a study of T cell repertoires in cytomegalovirus infection. Study context: Matching HLA type and CMV infection were both indicated by public TCR beta signatures. General observations from the study: Clonotypes of TCR beta that were HLA-C-restricted and CMV-specific dominated the ex vivo response. Summed frequency of public TCR beta families distinguished CMV carriers with the relevant HLA.

In this sample, this clonotype turned up many times. Its antigen is still unknown. TCRdb recomputed calls from the reads with MiXCR, one row per CDR3 protein. The table shows tens of thousands of distinct CDR3 sequences, with 3% to 4.5% occurring only once. The V and J ends lost 2 bases and 0 bases respectively, with 20 bases between them. The germline V gene encodes CDR1 SGHTA and CDR2 FQGNSA. The CDR3 loop spans 18 amino acids. The chain combines TRBV7-2 with TRBJ2-7; D perhaps matches TRBD1 (6 bases). Sequencing was done on a sample of PBMCs. The source of this sequence is a human donor in good health (CMV status not recorded). Some clones in this sample may be carry-over from other donors' samples. The CDR3 here is CASSLIGPGAWSSYEQYF. The CDR3 DNA is TGTGCCAGCAGCTTAATCGGGCCAGGGGCTTGGAGCTCCTACGAGCAGTACTTC. Full variable domain (remainder filled in from reference TRBV7-2 and TRBJ2-7): GAGVSQSPSNKVTEKGKDVELRCDPISGHTALYWYRQSLGQGLEFLIYFQGNSAPDKSGLPSDRFSAERTGGSVSTLTIQRTQQEDSAVYLCASSLIGPGAWSSYEQYFGPGTRLTVT.